The 7 T cell receptor beta chains below all came from one sample that was sequenced in a study of blood T cell repertoires in COVID-19. Data came from immunoSEQ multiplex PCR; TCRdb stores just in-frame clones and leaves some out. The sample has fewer than 300,000 clones, 65% to 90% seen once. The sequencing input was peripheral blood. All receptors come from a human donor in a cohort sampled during active COVID-19.

This chain uses TRBV6-4 with TRBJ1-5, with D possibly TRBD1 on 6 matching bases. The CDR3 contains 13 residues. Germline values: CDR1 MRHNA, CDR2 SNTAGT. Trimming removed 4 bases at V and 4 bases at J, with 8 bases between. In DNA form, the CDR3 reads TGTGCCAGCAGTGCAGGGGTAAATCAGCCCCAGCATTTT. Translated: CASSAGVNQPQHF.

This clone was counted a few times. The rearrangement links TRBV7-2 to TRBJ2-1, with 7 bases fitting TRBD2. Germline V gives CDR1 SGHTA, CDR2 FQGNSA. The trim removed 4 bases at V and 9 bases at J, leaving 9 bases unmatched. The CDR3 extends over 14 amino acids. The CDR3 bases are TGTGCCAGCAGCTCCAGGACCAGGGAGGGTGAGCAGTTCTTC. Protein: CASSSRTREGEQFF.

V and J are TRBV2 and TRBJ2-5; 7 bases match TRBD1. Germline CDR1 is SNHLY and CDR2 is FYNNEI. The CDR3 extends over 15 amino acids. V gave up 3 bases and J gave up 8 bases; unmatched junction bases: 12. The CDR3 sequence: CASSEHRGPGYTQYF. DNA of the CDR3: TGTGCCAGCAGTGAGCACAGGGGCCCGGGCTATACCCAGTACTTC.

This chain uses TRBV27 with TRBJ2-2; 13 bases match TRBD2. The CDR3 has 18 amino acids. Trimming cost V 5 bases and J 10 bases; bases outside gene matches: 16. In germline, CDR1 is MNHEY, CDR2 SMNVEV (reference sequence). Here the CDR3 reads CASSLYPPGLAGHVELFF. The CDR3 DNA reads TGTGCCAGCAGTCTTTACCCGCCGGGACTAGCGGGACATGTGGAGCTGTTTTTT.

The chain uses TRBV19 and TRBJ2-7; the match to TRBD2 covers 16 bases. In germline, CDR1 is LNHDA, CDR2 SQIVND (reference sequence). The CDR3 is 18 amino acids. The V segment lost 5 bases and the J segment 2 bases; nucleotides outside the gene matches: 9. CDR3 sequence reads: CASSPYTGTSGRAYEQYF. DNA of the CDR3: TGTGCCAGTAGTCCATACACCGGGACTAGCGGGAGGGCCTACGAGCAGTACTTC.

This rearrangement joins TRBV20-1 to TRBJ2-2; the D is unclear. CDR1 and CDR2 from the germline V gene are DFQATT and SNEGSKA (reference sequence). The V gene lost 6 bases and the J gene lost 5 bases, with 7 bases spanning the gap. This CDR3 spans 11 amino acids. The CDR3 reads CSALATGELFF. CDR3 in DNA: TGCAGTGCATTAGCAACCGGGGAGCTGTTTTTT.

This chain joins TRBV28 and TRBJ1-2; D is perhaps TRBD1 (6 bases). The CDR3 spans 12 residues. Germline CDR1 MDHEN, CDR2 SYDVKM. V shed 7 bases and J shed 7 bases, with 13 bases lying between them. CDR3 in amino acids: CASNRGGGGYTF. The CDR3 nucleotides are TGTGCCAGCAACCGAGGGGGGGGTGGCTACACCTTC.